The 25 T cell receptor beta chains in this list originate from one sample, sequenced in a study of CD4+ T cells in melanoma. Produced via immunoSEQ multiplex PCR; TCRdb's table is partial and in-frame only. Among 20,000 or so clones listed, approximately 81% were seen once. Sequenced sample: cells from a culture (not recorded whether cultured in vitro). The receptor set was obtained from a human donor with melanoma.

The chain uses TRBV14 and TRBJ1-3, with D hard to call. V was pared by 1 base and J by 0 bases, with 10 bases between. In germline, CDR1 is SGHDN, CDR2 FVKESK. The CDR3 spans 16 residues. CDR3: CASSQGMVHSGNTIYF. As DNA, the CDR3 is TGTGCCAGCAGCCAAGGAATGGTTCACTCTGGAAACACCATATATTTT.

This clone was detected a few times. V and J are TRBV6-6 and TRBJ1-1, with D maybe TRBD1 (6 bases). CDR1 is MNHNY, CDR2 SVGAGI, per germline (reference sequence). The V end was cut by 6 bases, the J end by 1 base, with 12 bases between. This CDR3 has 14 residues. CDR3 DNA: TGTGCCAGCAGAACCAGGGGAGAGAACACTGAAGCTTTCTTT. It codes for CASRTRGENTEAFF.

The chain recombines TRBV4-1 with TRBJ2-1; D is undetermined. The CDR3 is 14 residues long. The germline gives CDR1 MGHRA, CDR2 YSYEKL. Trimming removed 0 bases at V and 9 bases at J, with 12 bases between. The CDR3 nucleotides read TGCGCCAGCAGCCAAGATAACAGTAGGGCTGAGCAGTTCTTC. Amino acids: CASSQDNSRAEQFF.

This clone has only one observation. Here the CDR3 reads CASSRLQGQNTEAFF. DNA of the CDR3: TGTGCCAGCAGCCGGTTACAGGGCCAGAACACTGAAGCTTTCTTT. The chain is built from TRBV7-9 and TRBJ1-1, with D possibly being TRBD1 (6 bases). The germline V gene encodes CDR1 SEHNR and CDR2 FQNEAQ (reference sequence). V was pared by 5 bases and J by 1 base, with 14 bases between. CDR3 length: 15 residues.

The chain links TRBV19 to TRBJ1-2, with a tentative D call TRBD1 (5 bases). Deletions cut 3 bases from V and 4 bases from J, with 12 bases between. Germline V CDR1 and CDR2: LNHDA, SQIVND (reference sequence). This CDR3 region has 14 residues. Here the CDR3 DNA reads TGTGCCAGTAGTATCGGCAGGGTTGGCTATGGCTACACCTTC. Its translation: CASSIGRVGYGYTF.

CDR3 coding DNA: TGTGCCAGCAGCACCCGGACTAGGGAACCCTACGAGCAGTACTTC. This sequence encodes CASSTRTREPYEQYF. V usage is TRBV4-2 and J usage is TRBJ2-7; 7 bases are shared with TRBD2. This CDR3 is built from 15 residues. CDR1 LGHNA and CDR2 YNFKEQ come from the germline V gene. The V and J ends lost 5 bases and 2 bases, in that order; junction bases with no gene match: 9.

For the CDR3, the DNA is TGTGCCAGCAGCTCAGACAGGGGGGATCAGCCCCAGCATTTT. It is translated as CASSSDRGDQPQHF. The chain is built from TRBV7-3 and TRBJ1-5; 9 bases are shared with TRBD1. The CDR3 has 14 amino acids. V gave up 4 bases and J gave up 5 bases; unmatched junction bases: 3. Germline assignment: CDR1 SGHTA and CDR2 FQGTGA.

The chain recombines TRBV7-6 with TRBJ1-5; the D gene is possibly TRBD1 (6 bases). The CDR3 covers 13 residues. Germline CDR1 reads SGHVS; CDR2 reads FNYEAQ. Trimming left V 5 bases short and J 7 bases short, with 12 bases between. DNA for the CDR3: TGTGCCAGCAGCCCAGGGGAAGGGCAGCCCCAGCATTTT. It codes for CASSPGEGQPQHF.

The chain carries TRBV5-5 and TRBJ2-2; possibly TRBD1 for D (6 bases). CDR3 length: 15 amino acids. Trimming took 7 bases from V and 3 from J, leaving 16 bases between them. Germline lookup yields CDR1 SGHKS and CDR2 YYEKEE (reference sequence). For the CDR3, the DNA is TGTGCCAGCTCGGCTAAGGGACACGACACCGGGGAGCTGTTTTTT. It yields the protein CASSAKGHDTGELFF.

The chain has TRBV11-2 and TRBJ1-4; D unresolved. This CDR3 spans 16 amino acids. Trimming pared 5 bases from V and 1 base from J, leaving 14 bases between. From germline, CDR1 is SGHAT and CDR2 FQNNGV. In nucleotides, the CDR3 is TGTGCCAGCAGCCTGGCCAACAGAAAAACTAATGAAAAACTGTTTTTT. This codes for CASSLANRKTNEKLFF.

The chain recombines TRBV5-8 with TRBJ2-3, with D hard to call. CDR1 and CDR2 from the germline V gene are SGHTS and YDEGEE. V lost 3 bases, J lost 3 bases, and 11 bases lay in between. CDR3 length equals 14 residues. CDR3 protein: CASSWGRATDTQYF. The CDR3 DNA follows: TGTGCCAGCAGCTGGGGAAGGGCAACAGATACGCAGTATTTT.

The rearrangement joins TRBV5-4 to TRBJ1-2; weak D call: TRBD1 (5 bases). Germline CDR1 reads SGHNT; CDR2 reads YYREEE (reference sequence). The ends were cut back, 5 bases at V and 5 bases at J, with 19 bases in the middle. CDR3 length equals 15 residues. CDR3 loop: CASSGRQWAVYGYTF. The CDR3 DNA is TGTGCCAGCAGTGGGAGACAGTGGGCTGTTTATGGCTACACCTTC.

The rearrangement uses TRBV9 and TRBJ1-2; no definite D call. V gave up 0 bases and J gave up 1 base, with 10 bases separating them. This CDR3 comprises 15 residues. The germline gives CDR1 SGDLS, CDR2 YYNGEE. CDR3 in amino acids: CASSVEFRNNYGYTF. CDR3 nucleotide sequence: TGTGCCAGCAGCGTAGAGTTCAGGAATAACTATGGCTACACCTTC.

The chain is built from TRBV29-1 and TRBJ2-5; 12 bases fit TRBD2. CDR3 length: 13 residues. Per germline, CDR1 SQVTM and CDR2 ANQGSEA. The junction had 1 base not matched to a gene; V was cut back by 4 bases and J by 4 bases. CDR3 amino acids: CSVGGLAGETQYF. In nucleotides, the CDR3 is TGCAGCGTTGGGGGACTAGCGGGAGAGACCCAGTACTTC. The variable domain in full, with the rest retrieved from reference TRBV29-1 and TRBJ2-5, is SAVISQKPSRDICQRGTSLTIQCQVDSQVTMMFWYRQQPGQSLTLIATANQGSEATYESGFVIDKFPISRPNLTFSTLTVSNMSPEDSSIYLCSVGGLAGETQYFGPGTRLLVL.

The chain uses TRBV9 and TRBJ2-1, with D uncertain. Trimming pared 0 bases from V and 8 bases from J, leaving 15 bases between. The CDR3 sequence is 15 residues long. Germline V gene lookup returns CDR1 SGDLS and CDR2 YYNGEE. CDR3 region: CASSVGERHGDEQFF. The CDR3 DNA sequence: TGTGCCAGCAGCGTAGGAGAACGCCACGGTGATGAGCAGTTCTTC.

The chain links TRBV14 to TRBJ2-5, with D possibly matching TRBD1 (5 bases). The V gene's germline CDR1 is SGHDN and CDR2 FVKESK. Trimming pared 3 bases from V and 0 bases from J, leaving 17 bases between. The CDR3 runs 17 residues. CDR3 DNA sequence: TGTGCCAGCAGCCAGGGGATTAAGGGGTCGTACCAAGAGACCCAGTACTTC. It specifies CASSQGIKGSYQETQYF. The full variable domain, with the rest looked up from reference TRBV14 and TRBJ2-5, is EAGVTQFPSHSVIEKGQTVTLRCDPISGHDNLYWYRRVMGKEIKFLLHFVKESKQDESGMPNNRFLAERTGGTYSTLKVQPAELEDSGVYFCASSQGIKGSYQETQYFGPGTRLLVL.

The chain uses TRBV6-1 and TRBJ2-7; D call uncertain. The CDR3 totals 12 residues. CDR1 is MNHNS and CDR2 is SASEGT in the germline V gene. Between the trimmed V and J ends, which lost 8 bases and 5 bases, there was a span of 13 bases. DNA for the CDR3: TGTGCCAGCCGCCTGGATGGGCACGAGCAGTACTTC. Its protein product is CASRLDGHEQYF.

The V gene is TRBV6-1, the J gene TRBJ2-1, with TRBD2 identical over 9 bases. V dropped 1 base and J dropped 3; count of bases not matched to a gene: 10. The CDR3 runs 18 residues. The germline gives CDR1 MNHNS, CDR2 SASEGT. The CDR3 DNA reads TGTGCCAGCAGTGAAGTCCCGCCAGCGGGGGGCTACTACAATGAGCAGTTCTTC. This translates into CASSEVPPAGGYYNEQFF.

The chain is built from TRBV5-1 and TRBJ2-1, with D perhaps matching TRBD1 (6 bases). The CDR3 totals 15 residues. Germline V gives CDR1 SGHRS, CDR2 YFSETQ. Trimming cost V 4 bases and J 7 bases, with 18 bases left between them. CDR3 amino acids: CASSLLPGTKNEQFF. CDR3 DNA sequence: TGCGCCAGCAGCCTCCTGCCCGGGACAAAGAATGAGCAGTTCTTC.

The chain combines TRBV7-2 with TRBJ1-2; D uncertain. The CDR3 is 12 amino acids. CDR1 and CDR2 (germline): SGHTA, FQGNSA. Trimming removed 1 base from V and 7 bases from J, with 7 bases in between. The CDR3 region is CASSLGVRGYTF. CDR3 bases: TGTGCCAGCAGCTTAGGCGTACGTGGCTACACCTTC. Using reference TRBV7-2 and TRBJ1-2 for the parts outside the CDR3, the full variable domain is GAGVSQSPSNKVTEKGKDVELRCDPISGHTALYWYRQSLGQGLEFLIYFQGNSAPDKSGLPSDRFSAERTGGSVSTLTIQRTQQEDSAVYLCASSLGVRGYTFGSGTRLTVV.

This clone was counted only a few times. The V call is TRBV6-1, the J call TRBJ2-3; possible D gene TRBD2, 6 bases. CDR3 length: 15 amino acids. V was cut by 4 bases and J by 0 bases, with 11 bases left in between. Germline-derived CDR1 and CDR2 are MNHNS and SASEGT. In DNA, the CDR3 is TGTGCCAGCAGTGGGCGGGGATCTAGCACAGATACGCAGTATTTT. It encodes CASSGRGSSTDTQYF.

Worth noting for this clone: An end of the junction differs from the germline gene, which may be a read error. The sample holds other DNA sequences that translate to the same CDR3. The CDR3 protein is CASSQGGGWNTEAFF. The DNA for the CDR3 is TGTGCCAGCAGCCAAGGGGGGGGATGGAACACTGAAGCTTTCTTT. The chain uses TRBV4-1 and TRBJ1-1; possible D gene TRBD1, 6 bases. Germline-derived CDR1 and CDR2 are MGHRA and YSYEKL. CDR3 size: 15 residues.

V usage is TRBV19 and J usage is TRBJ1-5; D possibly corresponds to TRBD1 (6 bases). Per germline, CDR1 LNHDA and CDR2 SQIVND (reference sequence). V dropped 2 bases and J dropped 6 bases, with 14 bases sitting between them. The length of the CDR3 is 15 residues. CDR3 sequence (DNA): TGTGCCAGTAGTATATTTACAGGGTCGAGTCAGCCCCAGCATTTT. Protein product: CASSIFTGSSQPQHF.

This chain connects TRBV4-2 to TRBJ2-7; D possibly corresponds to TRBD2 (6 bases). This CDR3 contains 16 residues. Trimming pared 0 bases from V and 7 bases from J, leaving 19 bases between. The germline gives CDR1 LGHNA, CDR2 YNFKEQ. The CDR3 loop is CASSQDWGPTGGEQYF. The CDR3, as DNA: TGTGCCAGCAGCCAAGATTGGGGCCCTACCGGGGGTGAGCAGTACTTC.

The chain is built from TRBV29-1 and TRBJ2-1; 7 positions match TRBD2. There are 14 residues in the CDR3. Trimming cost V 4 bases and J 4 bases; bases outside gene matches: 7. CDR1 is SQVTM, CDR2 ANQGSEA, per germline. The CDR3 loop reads CSVGKGGGYNEQFF. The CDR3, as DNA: TGCAGCGTTGGGAAGGGCGGGGGTTACAATGAGCAGTTCTTC.